Below are 24 T cell receptor beta chains sequenced from a single sample in a study of T cell responses to AZD1222 COVID-19 vaccine. Some clones are missing from TCRdb's copy, which holds only in-frame ones; the method was immunoSEQ multiplex PCR. The sample lists around 180,000 clones; around 93% were seen once. The sample here was peripheral blood, taken on day 0 of AZD1222 vaccination. Receptor source: an adult in good health.

V gene TRBV19 combines with J gene TRBJ1-4; 8 nucleotides agree with TRBD1. CDR1 and CDR2 (germline): LNHDA, SQIVND (reference sequence). This CDR3 contains 14 residues. V dropped 3 bases and J dropped 8; count of bases not matched to a gene: 5. The CDR3: CASSIPRGQEKLFF. The CDR3 region has the DNA TGTGCCAGTAGTATTCCCAGGGGGCAAGAAAAACTGTTTTTT.

The gene calls are TRBV4-2 and TRBJ2-3, with a weak D call TRBD2 (5 bases). The length of the CDR3 is 19 residues. V was trimmed by 0 bases and J by 0 bases, leaving 19 bases between them. Germline V CDR1 and CDR2: LGHNA, YNFKEQ. The CDR3 here is CASSQDIGGGLGSTDTQYF. DNA for the CDR3: TGTGCCAGCAGCCAAGACATCGGCGGCGGGTTGGGAAGCACAGATACGCAGTATTTT.

V is TRBV4-1 and J is TRBJ1-2; perhaps TRBD1 as D (5 bases). This CDR3 spans 14 amino acids. Per germline, CDR1 MGHRA and CDR2 YSYEKL. Trimming took 0 bases from V and 4 from J, leaving 9 bases between them. CDR3 nucleotides: TGCGCCAGCAGCCAAGATGGGGACGTCTATGGCTACACCTTC. This gives the protein CASSQDGDVYGYTF.

The rearrangement links TRBV27 to TRBJ1-1, with D hard to call. From germline, CDR1 is MNHEY and CDR2 SMNVEV (reference sequence). V shed 7 bases and J shed 2 bases, with 14 bases lying between them. This CDR3 is built from 14 residues. As DNA, the CDR3 is TGTGCCAGCATGACCAACTACAGAAACACTGAAGCTTTCTTT. Its protein is CASMTNYRNTEAFF.

CDR3 residues: CASSLDRANEQFF. The CDR3 DNA is TGTGCCAGCAGTCTGGACAGGGCTAATGAGCAGTTCTTC. The rearrangement joins TRBV28 to TRBJ2-1; 8 positions agree with TRBD1. Looked up from germline, CDR1 is MDHEN and CDR2 is SYDVKM. V trimming: 5 bases; J trimming: 7 bases; junction bases outside the gene matches: 4. CDR3 length: 13 amino acids.

This clone turned up a few times. V and J are TRBV6-2 or TRBV6-3 and TRBJ2-2; 11 positions agree with TRBD1. Germline CDR1 and CDR2: MNHEY and SVGEGT. The CDR3 has 15 amino acids. The junction had 3 bases not matched to a gene; V was cut back by 2 bases and J by 7 bases. This CDR3 is CASSYRTGGHGELFF. The CDR3 DNA reads as TGTGCCAGCAGTTACCGGACAGGGGGCCACGGGGAGCTGTTTTTT.

The CDR3 DNA reads TGTGCCAGCAGCTCCGACCCGTACAATGAGCAGTTCTTC. Translated, it gives CASSSDPYNEQFF. The chain is built from TRBV7-2 and TRBJ2-1, with D unclear. The CDR3 runs 13 residues. Trimming took off 4 bases at V and 4 bases at J, with 8 bases between the two ends. Germline V gene data show CDR1 as SGHTA and CDR2 as FQGNSA.

The chain carries TRBV10-1 and TRBJ2-5; possible D gene TRBD2, 7 bases. V dropped 11 bases and J dropped 1 base, with 11 bases sitting between them. Germline lookup yields CDR1 WNHNN and CDR2 SYGVQD (reference sequence). The CDR3 runs to 12 residues. CDR3 DNA: TGCGCCGGGGGGGGCATCCAAGAGACCCAGTACTTC. As protein: CAGGGIQETQYF.

V is TRBV4-1 and J is TRBJ2-7; D unresolved. This CDR3 comprises 11 residues. Germline V CDR1 and CDR2: MGHRA, YSYEKL. V lost 5 bases, J lost 4 bases, and 6 bases lay in between. The DNA of the CDR3 is TGCGCCAGCAGCGGCAGGTACGAGCAGTACTTC. Translating gives CASSGRYEQYF.

V gene TRBV7-9 combines with J gene TRBJ1-5; no firm D call. Germline V gene sequence: CDR1 SEHNR, CDR2 FQNEAQ (reference sequence). Between the trimmed V and J ends, which lost 1 base and 9 bases, there was a span of 13 bases. The CDR3 runs to 14 residues. This chain's CDR3 is CASSLEATHSPQHF. In DNA form, the CDR3 reads TGTGCCAGCAGCTTAGAGGCGACCCATTCGCCCCAGCATTTT.

The chain has TRBV7-3 and TRBJ2-5; D call uncertain. Trimming took 2 bases from V and 1 from J, leaving 8 bases between them. The CDR3 length is 14 residues. Germline V gene data show CDR1 as SGHTA and CDR2 as FQGTGA. The CDR3 DNA reads as TGTGCCAGCAGCTTATCGGCAGGCCAAGAGACCCAGTACTTC. Its translation is CASSLSAGQETQYF.

The rearrangement joins TRBV5-6 to TRBJ1-2; 10 bases align to TRBD1. The junction had 10 bases not matched to a gene; V was cut back by 4 bases and J by 4 bases. This CDR3 has 16 residues. Germline V CDR1 and CDR2: SGHDT, YYEEEE. The CDR3 coding sequence is TGTGCCAGCAGCCATTCCGGGACAGGGGAAACCTATGGCTACACCTTC. This codes for CASSHSGTGETYGYTF.

This chain joins TRBV11-3 and TRBJ1-5; 7 nucleotides match TRBD1. The CDR3 has 13 residues. The V and J ends lost 4 bases and 7 bases, in that order; junction bases with no gene match: 4. Germline V gene lookup returns CDR1 SGHNT and CDR2 YENEEA. The CDR3 here is CASSSRGNQPQHF. Written as DNA, the CDR3 is TGTGCCAGCAGCTCCAGGGGGAACCAGCCCCAGCATTTT.

The chain is built from TRBV6-1 and TRBJ2-1, with D possibly TRBD2 on 5 matching bases. There are 11 residues in the CDR3. Trimming took off 3 bases at V and 10 bases at J, with 7 bases between the two ends. Germline lookup yields CDR1 MNHNS and CDR2 SASEGT. The CDR3 is CASSEGREQFF. CDR3 in DNA: TGTGCCAGCAGTGAGGGGAGAGAGCAGTTCTTC.

The chain joins TRBV19 to TRBJ2-2; D call uncertain. The V end was cut by 10 bases, the J end by 9 bases, with 15 bases between. Germline CDR1 reads LNHDA; CDR2 reads SQIVND (reference sequence). The CDR3 consists of 12 residues. This chain's CDR3 is CAISTGNRELFF. The CDR3 DNA sequence: TGTGCCATAAGTACCGGAAACAGGGAGCTGTTTTTT. Based on the CDR3 plus reference TRBV19 and TRBJ2-2, the full variable domain is DGGITQSPKYLFRKEGQNVTLSCEQNLNHDAMYWYRQDPGQGLRLIYYSQIVNDFQKGDIAEGYSVSREKKESFPLTVTSAQKNPTAFYLCAISTGNRELFFGEGSRLTVL.

The chain uses TRBV5-1 and TRBJ2-6, with 9 nucleotides matching TRBD1. The CDR3 length is 17 residues. Germline trimming cut 4 bases from V and 4 bases from J; bases unmatched to any gene: 9. Germline-derived CDR1 and CDR2 are SGHRS and YFSETQ. CDR3 sequence reads: CASSPDRGRPGANVLTF. For the CDR3, the DNA is TGCGCCAGCAGCCCGGACAGGGGCCGTCCGGGGGCCAACGTCCTGACTTTC.

J is TRBJ1-2 and V is TRBV28; a possible D gene is TRBD1 (6 bases). The CDR3 is 13 amino acids. The V end lost 6 bases, the J end lost 3 bases, and 11 bases lay between the germline ends. Germline CDR1 reads MDHEN; CDR2 reads SYDVKM. The CDR3 nucleotides read TGTGCCAGCAGCCGAGACAGGCACTATGGCTACACCTTC. Translated, it gives CASSRDRHYGYTF.

The chain carries TRBV18 and TRBJ2-3, with D possibly being TRBD1 (7 bases). Looked up from germline, CDR1 is KGHSH and CDR2 is LQKENI. CDR3 length: 15 amino acids. Trimming took 3 bases from V and 3 from J, leaving 13 bases between them. The CDR3 DNA follows: TGTGCCAGCTCACCTTCAGGGGGGACGACAGATACGCAGTATTTT. This encodes CASSPSGGTTDTQYF.

V and J are TRBV7-8 and TRBJ1-1; D remains unclear. The CDR3 loop spans 15 amino acids. The germline V gene has CDR1 SGHVS and CDR2 FQNEAQ. The germline V and J ends were trimmed by 5 bases and 4 bases, with 17 bases remaining between them. The CDR3 DNA reads TGTGCCAGCAGCGGGGTGGCAGGAAGAAGCACTGAAGCTTTCTTT. It codes for CASSGVAGRSTEAFF. The entire variable domain, with the rest obtained from reference TRBV7-8 and TRBJ1-1, is as follows: GAGVSQSPRYKVAKRGQDVALRCDPISGHVSLFWYQQALGQGPEFLTYFQNEAQLDKSGLPSDRFFAERPEGSVSTLKIQRTQQEDSAVYLCASSGVAGRSTEAFFGQGTRLTVV.

This clone has a single count. The CDR3 nucleotides read TGTGCCAGTAGGAGGACCCTGAACACTGAAGCTTTCTTT. It is translated as CASRRTLNTEAFF. The J gene is TRBJ1-1, the V gene TRBV19; D is ambiguous. The germline V gene has CDR1 LNHDA and CDR2 SQIVND (reference sequence). Trimming took 6 bases from V and 0 from J, leaving 8 bases between them. The CDR3 contains 13 residues.

The chain has TRBV9 and TRBJ2-1; 10 nucleotides align to TRBD2. V was pared by 4 bases and J by 0 bases, with 4 bases of the junction left unmatched. The CDR3 is made up of 16 amino acids. The germline CDR1 and CDR2 sequences are SGDLS and YYNGEE. CDR3 residues: CASSMTSGFSYNEQFF. CDR3 coding DNA: TGTGCCAGCAGCATGACTAGCGGGTTCTCCTACAATGAGCAGTTCTTC.

The J gene is TRBJ1-6, the V gene TRBV6-5; D not resolved. CDR3 length: 11 residues. CDR1 and CDR2 from the germline V gene are MNHEY and SVGAGI. The V end was cut by 6 bases, the J end by 8 bases, with 5 bases between. CDR3 loop: CASSSHSPLHF. In DNA, the CDR3 is TGTGCCAGCAGCTCCCATTCACCCCTCCACTTT.

The chain carries TRBV5-4 and TRBJ2-1; TRBD2 matches at 9 bases. Germline V gene sequence: CDR1 SGHNT, CDR2 YYREEE (reference sequence). The CDR3 runs 15 residues. V was pared by 4 bases and J by 7 bases, with 9 bases of the junction left unmatched. CDR3 nucleotides: TGTGCCAGCAGCCCCGACTTAGCGGGAGTGAATGAGCAGTTCTTC. Residues: CASSPDLAGVNEQFF.

V usage is TRBV2 and J usage is TRBJ2-7; D is perhaps TRBD1 (6 bases). The CDR3 has 14 residues. Germline assignment: CDR1 SNHLY and CDR2 FYNNEI. The ends were cut back, 7 bases at V and 6 bases at J, with 19 bases in the middle. The CDR3 DNA follows: TGTGCCAGCACCACCCCCCGGCAGGGGACCGAGCAGTACTTC. It translates to CASTTPRQGTEQYF. Using reference TRBV2 and TRBJ2-7 for the parts outside the CDR3, the full variable domain is EPEVTQTPSHQVTQMGQEVILRCVPISNHLYFYWYRQILGQKVEFLVSFYNNEISEKSEIFDDQFSVERPDGSNFTLKIRSTKLEDSAMYFCASTTPRQGTEQYFGPGTRLTVT.